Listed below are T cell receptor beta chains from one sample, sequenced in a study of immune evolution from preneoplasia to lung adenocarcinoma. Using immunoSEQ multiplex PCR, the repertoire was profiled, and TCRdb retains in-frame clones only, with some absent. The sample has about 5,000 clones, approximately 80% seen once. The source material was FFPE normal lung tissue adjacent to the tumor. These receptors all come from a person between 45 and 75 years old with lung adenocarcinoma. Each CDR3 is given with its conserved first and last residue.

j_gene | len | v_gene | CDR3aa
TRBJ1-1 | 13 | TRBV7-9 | CASSPQGYTEAFF